The clone carrying this TCR beta chain has just a few counts. Its antigen remains unidentified. The data were taken from a study of beta chain features in type 1 diabetes. Broader study findings: Among type 1 diabetes patients, VDJ junctions had fewer insertions and more deletions. Patients showed naive, central memory and Treg TCRB repertoires that appeared more similar than those of healthy donors.

The isolated RNA, all of it, was reverse transcribed, so expressed TCRB transcripts were what got sequenced. Repertoires were generated with immunoSEQ multiplex PCR, while TCRdb's copy carries only in-frame clones and drops some. This table has about 140,000 clones, about 9.7% appearing once. The ends lost 2 bases at V and 6 bases at J; junction bases unmatched: 4. This CDR3 comprises 13 residues. Per the germline V gene, CDR1 is SGHRS and CDR2 is YFSETQ. Post-sort purity exceeded 98% for all sorted populations. Sequenced: central memory CD4+ T cells from blood. The gene calls are TRBV5-1 and TRBJ1-2, with 7 nucleotides matching TRBD1. The sequence was collected from a woman between 35 and 50 years old in good health. In nucleotides, the CDR3 is TGCGCCAGCAGCTTCACCGGGACAGATGGCTACACCTTC. The encoded protein is CASSFTGTDGYTF.